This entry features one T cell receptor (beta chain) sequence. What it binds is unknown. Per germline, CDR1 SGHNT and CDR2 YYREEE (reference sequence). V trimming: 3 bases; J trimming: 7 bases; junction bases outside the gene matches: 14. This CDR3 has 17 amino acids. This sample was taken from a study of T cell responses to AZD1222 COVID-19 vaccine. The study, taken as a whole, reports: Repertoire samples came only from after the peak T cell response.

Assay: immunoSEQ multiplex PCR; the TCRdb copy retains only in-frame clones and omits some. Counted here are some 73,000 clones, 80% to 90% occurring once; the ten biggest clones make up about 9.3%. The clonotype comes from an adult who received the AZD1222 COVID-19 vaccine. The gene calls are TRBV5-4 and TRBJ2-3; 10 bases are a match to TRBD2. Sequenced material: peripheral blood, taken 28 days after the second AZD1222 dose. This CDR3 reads CASSYGGSGGVPNTQYF. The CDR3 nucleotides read TGTGCCAGCAGCTATGGGGGCAGCGGGGGGGTCCCTAATACGCAGTATTTT. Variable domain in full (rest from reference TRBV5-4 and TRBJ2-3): ETGVTQSPTHLIKTRGQQVTLRCSSQSGHNTVSWYQQALGQGPQFIFQYYREEENGRGNFPPRFSGLQFPNYSSELNVNALELDDSALYLCASSYGGSGGVPNTQYFGPGTRLTVL.